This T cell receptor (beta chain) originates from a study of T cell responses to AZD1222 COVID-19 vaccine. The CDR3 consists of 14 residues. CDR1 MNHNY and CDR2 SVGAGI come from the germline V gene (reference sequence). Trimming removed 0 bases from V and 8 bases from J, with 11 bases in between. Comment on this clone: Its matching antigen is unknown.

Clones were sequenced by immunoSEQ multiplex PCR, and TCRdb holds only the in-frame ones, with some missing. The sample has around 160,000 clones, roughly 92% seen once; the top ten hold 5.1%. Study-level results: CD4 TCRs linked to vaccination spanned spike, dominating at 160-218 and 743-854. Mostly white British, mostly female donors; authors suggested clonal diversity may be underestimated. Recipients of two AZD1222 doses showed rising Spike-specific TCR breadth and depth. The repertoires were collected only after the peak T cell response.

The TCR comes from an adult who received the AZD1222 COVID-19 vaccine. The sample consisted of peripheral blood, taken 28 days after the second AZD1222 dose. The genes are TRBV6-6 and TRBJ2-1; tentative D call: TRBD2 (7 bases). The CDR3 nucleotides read TGTGCCAGCAGTTACTCCCGAGGGGGGGATGAGCAGTTCTTC. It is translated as CASSYSRGGDEQFF.